This TCR beta chain emerged from a study of T cell responses to AZD1222 COVID-19 vaccine. Findings and limits, study-wide: The donor cohort was predominantly white British with a female majority, and clonal diversity may have been underestimated. Spike-specific TCR breadth and depth grew following two AZD1222 doses.

Looked up from germline, CDR1 is LGHDT and CDR2 is YNNKEL (reference sequence). Trimming took 8 bases from V and 9 from J; bases not matched to a gene: 5. This CDR3 is 13 amino acids long. As regards this clone: The antigen is not known. This CDR3 is also generated by other DNA sequences in the sample.

Data came from immunoSEQ multiplex PCR; TCRdb stores just in-frame clones and leaves some out. The data hold around 200,000 clones, with roughly 94% observed a single time. The sequence was obtained from an adult who received the AZD1222 COVID-19 vaccine. Sample: peripheral blood, taken 28 days after the second AZD1222 dose. The V gene is TRBV3-1 (or the pseudogene TRBV3-2), the J gene TRBJ1-5, with 12 positions matching TRBD1. The DNA for the CDR3 is TGTGCCAGCCGGGACAGGGGGCTGGGGCCCCAGCATTTT. Protein: CASRDRGLGPQHF.